The clone carrying this TCR beta chain was counted at least ten times. Its target is not known. From the germline J gene comes the end of the CDR3, since the read stops 3 residues before it. This entry is derived from a study of T cell clonality in common variable immunodeficiency. General study results and limits: Reportedly, TCR beta sequences from common variable immunodeficiency showed fewer deletions and N-nucleotide insertions. Patient heterogeneity in the CVID cohort limited correlations between repertoire features and clinical complications.

Germline CDR1 is SGDLS and CDR2 is YYNGEE. The V gene lost 3 bases and the J gene lost 5 bases, with 18 bases spanning the gap. The CDR3 totals 15 residues. Assay used: immunoSEQ multiplex PCR; TCRdb lists only in-frame clones, some missing. This sample comprises approximately 30,000 clones, none seen once only. The chain recombines TRBV9 with TRBJ2-7, with TRBD1 as a possible D gene (6 bases). This TCR was sampled from a human donor with common variable immunodeficiency. The sample taken for sequencing was peripheral blood mononuclear cells. The chain's CDR3 is CASSAVEGELDEQYF. The CDR3 DNA, read in part, is TGTGCCAGCAGCGCCGTCGAGGGGGAGTTGGACGAG.